Below are 17 T cell receptor beta chains sequenced from a single sample in a study of T cells after yellow fever vaccination. One entry per CDR3 protein, called by TCRdb with MiXCR from the 5' RACE reads. The sample contains fewer than 650,000 distinct CDR3 sequences, 21% of which appear only once. Source: PBMCs, taken about 21 days after the first yellow fever vaccination. The receptors shown here come from a man younger than 35 who received the YFV17D yellow fever vaccine.

This clonotype was recorded a few times. The chain uses TRBV12-3 or TRBV12-4 and TRBJ2-7; TRBD1 might be the D (6 bases). The length of the CDR3 is 15 residues. V lost 3 bases and J lost 2, with 14 bases in between. Here the CDR3 DNA reads TGTGCCAGCAGTTTGAGGGCAGGGGACACCTACGAGCAGTACTTC. Its translation is CASSLRAGDTYEQYF.

This clonotype was seen a handful of times. The V call is TRBV6-5, the J call TRBJ2-1; TRBD2 agrees at 11 bases. J was trimmed by 5 bases and V by 2 bases; bases with no gene match: 5. Germline loops: CDR1 MNHEY, CDR2 SVGAGI. The CDR3 has 16 residues. Here the CDR3 DNA reads TGTGCCAGCAGTTACACGACTAGCGGGGTAGACAATGAGCAGTTCTTC. It specifies CASSYTTSGVDNEQFF.

This clonotype was seen a few times. This rearrangement joins TRBV6-2 or TRBV6-3 to TRBJ2-7, with TRBD2 as a possible D gene (5 bases). The CDR3 consists of 14 residues. Trimming removed 6 bases from V and 0 bases from J, with 12 bases in between. Germline CDR1 reads MNHEY; CDR2 reads SVGEGT. CDR3: CASRGKRSSYEQYV. CDR3 sequence (DNA): TGTGCCAGCAGAGGTAAGCGGAGCTCCTACGAGCAGTACGTC.

The sample holds a few counts of this clonotype. V usage is TRBV15 and J usage is TRBJ2-7; 9 nucleotides line up with TRBD1. CDR1 and CDR2 from the germline V gene are LNHNV and YYDKDF (reference sequence). This CDR3 has 16 residues. V was clipped by 2 bases and J by 6 bases; unmatched bases: 11. Written as DNA, the CDR3 is TGTGCCACCAGCAGAAGGACCCGGACAGGGGCAGGCGAGCAGTACTTC. It codes for CATSRRTRTGAGEQYF.

The rearrangement uses TRBV18 and TRBJ1-2, with TRBD1 matching 7 bases. With V trimmed by 8 bases and J by 5 bases, 5 bases remained unmatched. The CDR3 runs 12 residues. Germline V gene data show CDR1 as KGHSH and CDR2 as LQKENI. The CDR3 DNA follows: TGTGCCAGCCGACAGGGTTGGTATGGCTACACCTTC. It codes for CASRQGWYGYTF.

This chain uses TRBV12-3 or TRBV12-4 with TRBJ1-5; 7 positions match TRBD1. The CDR3 contains 13 residues. Germline trimming cut 7 bases from V and 6 bases from J; bases unmatched to any gene: 6. The CDR3 nucleotides are TGTGCCAGCATAAAGGGGGCCAGTCAGCCCCAGCATTTT. This sequence encodes CASIKGASQPQHF.

The chain combines TRBV5-1 with TRBJ1-6; 9 bases agree with TRBD1. There are 16 residues in the CDR3. Germline lookup yields CDR1 SGHRS and CDR2 YFSETQ. V trimming: 0 bases; J trimming: 6 bases; junction bases outside the gene matches: 4. The CDR3 protein is CASSLEPGQGNSPLHF. The CDR3 DNA sequence: TGCGCCAGCAGCTTGGAACCGGGACAGGGTAATTCACCCCTCCACTTT.

The CDR3 nucleotides are TGTGCCAGCAGTCGTCACAGGGATCAAGAGACCCAGTACTTC. It translates to CASSRHRDQETQYF. The V and J genes are TRBV12-3 or TRBV12-4 and TRBJ2-5; perhaps TRBD1 as D (6 bases). Trimming cost V 5 bases and J 2 bases, with 12 bases left between them. CDR3 length: 14 residues.

In its sample, this clonotype was seen a few times. The chain has TRBV4-1 and TRBJ2-4, with D hard to call. V was trimmed by 0 bases and J by 0 bases, leaving 15 bases between them. CDR1 and CDR2 from the germline V gene are MGHRA and YSYEKL. The CDR3 loop spans 18 amino acids. The CDR3 DNA is TGCGCCAGCAGCCAAGATTCGGACGTACTCCTAGCCAAAAACATTCAGTACTTC. Protein sequence: CASSQDSDVLLAKNIQYF.

This chain uses TRBV7-8 with TRBJ1-2; 7 bases agree with TRBD1. CDR1 is SGHVS, CDR2 FQNEAQ, per germline. The J segment lost 0 bases and the V segment lost 0 bases, leaving 1 base of the junction unmatched. The CDR3 length is 15 residues. The CDR3 sequence is CASSLAGQSNYGYTF. The CDR3 coding sequence is TGTGCCAGCAGCTTAGCGGGACAGTCTAACTATGGCTACACCTTC.

This chain connects TRBV9 to TRBJ1-6; no firm D call. Germline assignment: CDR1 SGDLS and CDR2 YYNGEE. CDR3 length equals 14 residues. V lost 2 bases to trimming and J lost 5 bases, with 8 bases between them. CDR3 sequence: CASSVSTNNSPLHF. The DNA for the CDR3 is TGTGCCAGCAGCGTCTCGACCAATAATTCACCCCTCCACTTT.

This clonotype appeared a few times. The chain links TRBV3-1 to TRBJ2-5; D possibly corresponds to TRBD1 (6 bases). The germline gives CDR1 LGHDT, CDR2 YNNKEL (reference sequence). The CDR3 consists of 12 residues. The V and J ends lost 6 bases and 3 bases respectively, with 8 bases between them. The CDR3 nucleotides read TGTGCCAGCAGTAGACAGGAAGAGACCCAGTACTTC. Protein product: CASSRQEETQYF.

This clonotype has at least ten counts. At one end the junction does not follow the germline gene, possibly because of a read error. The genes are TRBV12-3 or TRBV12-4 and TRBJ2-3; weak D call: TRBD2 (5 bases). The CDR3 totals 11 residues. The CDR3 bases are TGTGCCAGCAGTTTGGTACTAGAAGCAGTGTTT. This encodes CASSLVLEAVF.

This clonotype turned up a few times. The chain couples TRBV28 to TRBJ2-3; tentatively, D is TRBD1 (5 bases). This CDR3 region has 13 residues. V was clipped by 7 bases and J by 6 bases, with 14 bases between them. CDR1 is MDHEN and CDR2 is SYDVKM in the germline V gene. The DNA for the CDR3 is TGTGCCAGCACCATGACAGTTATGGATACGCAGTATTTT. Protein sequence: CASTMTVMDTQYF. Full variable domain (remainder filled in from reference TRBV28 and TRBJ2-3): DVKVTQSSRYLVKRTGEKVFLECVQDMDHENMFWYRQDPGLGLRLIYFSYDVKMKEKGDIPEGYSVSREKKERFSLILESASTNQTSMYLCASTMTVMDTQYFGPGTRLTVL.

The sample holds a few counts of this clonotype. J is TRBJ2-1 and V is TRBV5-1, with 9 bases that match TRBD2. Unmatched junction bases numbered 7, after V lost 2 bases and J lost 7 bases. CDR3 length: 15 residues. Germline CDR1 SGHRS, CDR2 YFSETQ. The CDR3: CASSFPSGAGNEQFF. DNA of the CDR3: TGCGCCAGCAGCTTCCCTAGCGGGGCTGGGAATGAGCAGTTCTTC.

The chain links TRBV4-2 to TRBJ2-3; 12 nucleotides agree with TRBD1. The length of the CDR3 is 17 residues. V shed 2 bases and J 3 bases; nucleotides not matched to a gene: 6. The germline CDR1 and CDR2 sequences are LGHNA and YNFKEQ. DNA for the CDR3: TGTGCCAGCAGCCAAAGCCCGGGACAGGGGGCGACAGATACGCAGTATTTT. Translated, it gives CASSQSPGQGATDTQYF.

This sequence joins TRBV9 and TRBJ2-2, with TRBD2 as a possible D gene (6 bases). This CDR3 spans 14 amino acids. CDR1 SGDLS and CDR2 YYNGEE come from the germline V gene. V was pared by 0 bases and J by 7 bases, with 10 bases between. The CDR3 DNA sequence: TGTGCCAGCAGCGTAGCAGCGGAGGGCGGGGAGCTGTTTTTT. Its translation: CASSVAAEGGELFF.